The sequence of this T cell receptor beta chain was determined in a study of T cells after yellow fever vaccination. Each CDR3 protein gets one entry after TCRdb re-called the 5' RACE reads with MiXCR. The data contain some 350,000 distinct CDR3 sequences, over 8% of them seen just once; the ten biggest clones take up about a sixth. In this sample, this clonotype turned up a few times. Its antigen is as yet unknown. General study results and limits: Although most clonotypes did not, a small share appeared in both CD4 and CD8 compartments. Most primary-vaccination clones recurred post-booster (roughly 96% CD4, more than 85% CD8). Although the secondary response was weaker, it peaked faster, at day 5 versus 15.

This receptor was taken from a man aged 18 to 29 who received the YFV17D yellow fever vaccine. Source: PBMCs, taken on the day of the first yellow fever vaccination.

The DNA for the CDR3 is TGTGCCAGCAGCTTAGCGGGACTGGCGAGCTCCTATAATTCACCCCTCCACTTT. This sequence encodes CASSLAGLASSYNSPLHF. The V and J genes are TRBV7-2 and TRBJ1-6; the D gene is possibly TRBD1 (5 bases). The CDR3 totals 18 residues. Trimming removed 0 bases at V and 0 bases at J, with 12 bases between. Germline V gene lookup returns CDR1 SGHTA and CDR2 FQGNSA.